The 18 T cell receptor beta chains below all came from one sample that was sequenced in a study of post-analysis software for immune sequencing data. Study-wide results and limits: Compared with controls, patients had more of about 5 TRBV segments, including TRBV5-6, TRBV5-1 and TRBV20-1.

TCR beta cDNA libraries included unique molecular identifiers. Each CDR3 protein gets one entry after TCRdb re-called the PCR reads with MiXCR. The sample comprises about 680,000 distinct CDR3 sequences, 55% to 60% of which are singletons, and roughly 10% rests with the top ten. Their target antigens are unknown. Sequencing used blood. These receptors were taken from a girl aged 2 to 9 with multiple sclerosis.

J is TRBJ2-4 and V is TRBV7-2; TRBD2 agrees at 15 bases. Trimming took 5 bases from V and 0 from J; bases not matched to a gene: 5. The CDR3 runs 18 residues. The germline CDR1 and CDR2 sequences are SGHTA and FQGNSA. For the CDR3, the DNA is TGTGCCAGCAGCCCGGGACTAGCGGGGGGATTAGCCAAAAACATTCAGTACTTC. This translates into CASSPGLAGGLAKNIQYF.

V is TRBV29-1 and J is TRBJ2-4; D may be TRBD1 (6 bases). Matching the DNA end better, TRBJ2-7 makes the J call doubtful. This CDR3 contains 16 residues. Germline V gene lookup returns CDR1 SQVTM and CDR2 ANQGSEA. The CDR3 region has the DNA TGCAGCGCCCTGTACCAGTCCCTGGACAGAGCCTACGAGCAGTACTTC. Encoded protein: CSALYQSLDRAYEQYF.

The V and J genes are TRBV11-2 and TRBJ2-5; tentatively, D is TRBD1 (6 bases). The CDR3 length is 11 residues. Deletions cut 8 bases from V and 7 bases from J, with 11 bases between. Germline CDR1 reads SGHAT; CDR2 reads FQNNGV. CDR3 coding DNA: TGTGCCAGCCGAGGACAGCGGACCCAGTACTTC. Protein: CASRGQRTQYF.

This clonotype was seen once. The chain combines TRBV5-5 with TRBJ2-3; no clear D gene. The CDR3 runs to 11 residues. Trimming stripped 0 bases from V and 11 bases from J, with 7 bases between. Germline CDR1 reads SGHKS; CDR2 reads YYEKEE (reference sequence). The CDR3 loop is CASSLDSVQYF. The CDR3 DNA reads TGTGCCAGCAGCTTGGACAGTGTGCAGTATTTT.

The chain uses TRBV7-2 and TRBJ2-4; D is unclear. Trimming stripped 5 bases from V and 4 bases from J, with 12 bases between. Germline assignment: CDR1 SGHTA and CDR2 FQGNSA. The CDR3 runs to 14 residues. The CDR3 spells CASSPSGPKNIQYF. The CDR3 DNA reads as TGTGCCAGCAGCCCGTCCGGGCCGAAAAACATTCAGTACTTC.

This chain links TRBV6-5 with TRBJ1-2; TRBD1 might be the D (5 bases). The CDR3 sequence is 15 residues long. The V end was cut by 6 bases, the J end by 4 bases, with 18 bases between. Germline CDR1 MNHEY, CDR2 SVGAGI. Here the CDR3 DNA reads TGTGCCAGCAGCCGTCTGGCAGGGTATAGCTATGGCTACACCTTC. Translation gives CASSRLAGYSYGYTF.

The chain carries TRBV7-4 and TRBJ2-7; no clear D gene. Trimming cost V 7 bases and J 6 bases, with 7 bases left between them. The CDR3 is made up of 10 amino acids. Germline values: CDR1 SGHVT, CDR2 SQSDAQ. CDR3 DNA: TGTGCCAGCACCCATTCCGAGCAGTACTTC. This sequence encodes CASTHSEQYF. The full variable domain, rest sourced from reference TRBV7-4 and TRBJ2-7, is GAGVSQSPRYKVAKRGRDVALRCDSISGHVTLYWYRQTLGQGSEVLTYSQSDAQRDKSGRPSGRFSAERPERSVSTLKIQRTEQGDSAVYLCASTHSEQYFGPGTRLTVT.

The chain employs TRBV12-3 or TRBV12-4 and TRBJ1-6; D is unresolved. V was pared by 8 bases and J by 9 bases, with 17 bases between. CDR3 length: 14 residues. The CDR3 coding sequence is TGTGCCAGCGGCTCCTGGGCTTCGACTTCACCCCTCCACTTT. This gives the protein CASGSWASTSPLHF.

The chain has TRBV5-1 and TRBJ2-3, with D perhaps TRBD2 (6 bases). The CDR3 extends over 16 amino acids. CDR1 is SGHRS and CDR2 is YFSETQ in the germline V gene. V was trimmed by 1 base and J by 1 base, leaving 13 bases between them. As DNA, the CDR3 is TGCGCCAGCAGCTTGTCCGGGGGAGGCGGCACAGATACGCAGTATTTT. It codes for CASSLSGGGGTDTQYF.

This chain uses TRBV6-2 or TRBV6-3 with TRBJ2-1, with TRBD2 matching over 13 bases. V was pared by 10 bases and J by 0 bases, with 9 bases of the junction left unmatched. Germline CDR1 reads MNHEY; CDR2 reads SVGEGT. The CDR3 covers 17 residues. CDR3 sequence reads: CATRGLAGLYSYNEQFF. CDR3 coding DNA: TGTGCCACCCGGGGACTAGCGGGATTATACTCCTACAATGAGCAGTTCTTC.

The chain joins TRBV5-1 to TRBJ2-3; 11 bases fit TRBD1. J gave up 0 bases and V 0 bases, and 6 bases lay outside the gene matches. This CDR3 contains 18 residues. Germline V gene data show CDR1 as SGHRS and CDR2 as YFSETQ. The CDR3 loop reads CASSLDGQGAQSTDTQYF. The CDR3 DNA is TGCGCCAGCAGCTTGGATGGACAGGGGGCTCAAAGCACAGATACGCAGTATTTT.

CDR3 DNA sequence: TGTGCCAGCCACCGGGGACAGAGAGGAGATACGCAGTATTTT. Protein product: CASHRGQRGDTQYF. The V and J genes are TRBV27 and TRBJ2-3; 7 positions match TRBD1. Per the germline V gene, CDR1 is MNHEY and CDR2 is SMNVEV (reference sequence). J was trimmed by 5 bases and V by 8 bases; bases with no gene match: 10. The CDR3 loop spans 14 amino acids.

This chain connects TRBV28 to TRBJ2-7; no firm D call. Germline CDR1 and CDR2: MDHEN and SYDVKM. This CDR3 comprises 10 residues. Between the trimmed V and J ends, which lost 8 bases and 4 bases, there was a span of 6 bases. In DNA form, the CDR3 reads TGTGCCAGCGGACCATACGAGCAGTACTTC. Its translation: CASGPYEQYF.

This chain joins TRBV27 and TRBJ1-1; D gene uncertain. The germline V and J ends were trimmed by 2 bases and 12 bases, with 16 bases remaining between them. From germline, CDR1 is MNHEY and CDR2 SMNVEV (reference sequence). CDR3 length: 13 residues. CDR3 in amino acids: CASSLEGGGWTFF. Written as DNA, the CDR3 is TGTGCCAGCAGTTTAGAGGGAGGTGGATGGACTTTCTTT.

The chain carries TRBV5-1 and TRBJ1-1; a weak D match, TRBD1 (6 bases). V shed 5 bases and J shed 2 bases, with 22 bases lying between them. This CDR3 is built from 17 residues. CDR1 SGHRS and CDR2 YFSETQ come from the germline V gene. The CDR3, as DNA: TGCGCCAGCAGGCCTCTAACAGGGAGAGGGGAAAACACTGAAGCTTTCTTT. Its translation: CASRPLTGRGENTEAFF.

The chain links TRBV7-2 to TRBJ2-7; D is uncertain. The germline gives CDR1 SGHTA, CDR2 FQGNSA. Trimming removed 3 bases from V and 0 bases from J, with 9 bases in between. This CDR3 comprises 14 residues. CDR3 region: CASSFSQSSYEQYF. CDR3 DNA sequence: TGTGCCAGCAGCTTTTCGCAGAGCTCCTACGAGCAGTACTTC.

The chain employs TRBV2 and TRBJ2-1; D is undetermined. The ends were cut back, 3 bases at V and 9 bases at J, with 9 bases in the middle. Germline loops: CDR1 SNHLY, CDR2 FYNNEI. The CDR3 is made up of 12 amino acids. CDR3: CASSEVDREQFF. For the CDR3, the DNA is TGTGCCAGCAGTGAGGTGGATCGTGAGCAGTTCTTC. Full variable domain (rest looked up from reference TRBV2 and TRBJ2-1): EPEVTQTPSHQVTQMGQEVILRCVPISNHLYFYWYRQILGQKVEFLVSFYNNEISEKSEIFDDQFSVERPDGSNFTLKIRSTKLEDSAMYFCASSEVDREQFFGPGTRLTVL.

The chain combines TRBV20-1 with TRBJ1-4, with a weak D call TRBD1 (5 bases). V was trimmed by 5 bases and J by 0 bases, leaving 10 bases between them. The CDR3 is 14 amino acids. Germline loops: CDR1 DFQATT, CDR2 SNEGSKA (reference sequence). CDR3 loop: CSADAGPTNEKLFF. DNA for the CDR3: TGCAGTGCTGACGCAGGGCCAACTAATGAAAAACTGTTTTTT.